Listed below are T cell receptor beta chains from one sample, sequenced in a study of blood T cell repertoires in COVID-19. Sequencing was performed with immunoSEQ multiplex PCR; in TCRdb, only in-frame clones are kept and a portion is missing. The sample includes 150,000 to 170,000 clones, roughly four fifths of them seen just once. The sample comprised peripheral blood. All receptors derive from a woman of 80 years or more with acute or convalescent COVID-19. The CDR3 runs from the conserved cysteine through the conserved F or W. The order of the fields is V gene, D gene, J gene, clone size, CDR3 protein, CDR3 DNA. The D gene is left open where the match is weak. Size is omitted from some rows. Given values are once, few, many or a class for expanded clones.

TRBV6-5	TRBD1	TRBJ1-1	NA	CASSYSGQPFTEAFF	TGTGCCAGCAGTTACTCGGGACAGCCGTTCACTGAAGCTTTCTTT
TRBV5-1	NA	TRBJ2-7	NA	CASSRYEQYF	TGCGCCAGCAGCCGCTACGAGCAGTACTTC
TRBV19	TRBD1	TRBJ1-1	NA	CASSNRDRGRGALTEAFF	TGTGCCAGTAGTAACCGGGACAGGGGGCGCGGAGCCTTAACTGAAGCTTTCTTT
TRBV9	NA	TRBJ2-7	NA	CASSVGNSGSYEQYF	TGTGCCAGCAGCGTAGGAAATAGCGGCTCCTACGAGCAGTACTTC
TRBV7-6	NA	TRBJ2-1	NA	CASSLNPSSYNEQFF	TGTGCCAGCAGCTTAAACCCCAGCTCCTACAATGAGCAGTTCTTC
TRBV13	TRBD1	TRBJ1-6	once	CASRQTGEVSPLHF	TGTGCCAGCAGACAGACAGGGGAGGTTTCACCCCTCCACTTT
TRBV5-1	TRBD1	TRBJ2-1	NA	CASSLEGQGARGNEQFF	TGCGCCAGCAGCTTGGAAGGGCAGGGGGCCCGTGGGAATGAGCAGTTCTTC
TRBV19	TRBD1	TRBJ2-1	NA	CASSMPGQGVDWSYNEQFF	TGTGCCAGTAGTATGCCCGGACAGGGAGTGGATTGGTCTTATAATGAGCAGTTCTTC
TRBV5-1	TRBD1	TRBJ2-4	once	CASSSPGQGNIQYF	TGCGCCAGCAGCTCCCCGGGACAGGGAAACATTCAGTACTTC
TRBV7-9	NA	TRBJ1-2	few	CASSFSPTEDNYGYTF	TGTGCCAGCAGCTTTTCCCCGACAGAAGACAACTATGGCTACACCTTC
TRBV4-1	TRBD2	TRBJ2-5	few	CASSPGLAGETQYF	TGCGCCAGCAGCCCCGGACTAGCGGGAGAGACCCAGTACTTC
TRBV4-1	NA	TRBJ2-4	NA	CASSQDIGSGNIQYF	TGCGCCAGCAGCCAAGATATTGGAAGCGGGAACATTCAGTACTTC
TRBV5-1	NA	TRBJ1-1	NA	CASSLLPVPNTEAFF	TGCGCCAGCAGCCTGCTCCCGGTTCCGAACACTGAAGCTTTCTTT
TRBV25-1	TRBD1	TRBJ1-4	once	CASSDFSGQGGEKLFF	TGTGCCAGCAGTGATTTCAGTGGACAGGGAGGTGAAAAACTGTTTTTT
TRBV7-9	TRBD1	TRBJ2-3	NA	CASSPTGTGGRRTDTQYF	TGTGCCAGCAGCCCCACCGGGACAGGGGGCCGGAGAACAGATACGCAGTATTTT
TRBV6-5	TRBD1	TRBJ1-2	NA	CASSYSGGGYTF	TGTGCCAGCAGTTACTCAGGGGGCGGCTACACCTTC
TRBV18	NA	TRBJ2-1	NA	CASSPPETLAGTLYNEQFF	TGTGCCAGCTCACCACCGGAAACTCTCGCGGGAACATTATACAATGAGCAGTTCTTC
TRBV3-1/TRBV3-2	NA	TRBJ1-1	NA	CASSHRTDMGEAFF	TGTGCCAGCAGCCATCGGACTGACATGGGTGAAGCTTTCTTT
TRBV7-3	TRBD1	TRBJ1-2	few	CASSSRDRTSGYTF	TGTGCCAGCAGCTCCCGGGACAGGACATCTGGCTACACCTTC